This T cell receptor (beta chain) is drawn from a study of blood T cell repertoires in COVID-19. Whole-study context: PBMCs, B-cell-depleted T cells, or T cells provided the cDNA or gDNA that made up the material.

With 1 base removed from V and 0 bases from J, the gap between germline ends came to 10 bases. Germline V gene data show CDR1 as SGHTA and CDR2 as FQGNSA. This CDR3 has 16 residues. Sequencing used immunoSEQ multiplex PCR; TCRdb keeps in-frame clones, though not all of them. The sample lists about 480,000 clones; 88% were seen once. The source of this sequence is a woman aged 40 to 49 who had recovered from COVID-19. The rearrangement links TRBV7-2 to TRBJ1-3, with D uncertain. Source material: PBMCs or T cells enriched from blood (not recorded which). CDR3 region: CASSLGTLSSGNTIYF. CDR3 DNA sequence: TGTGCCAGCAGCTTAGGGACTTTGAGCTCTGGAAACACCATATATTTT.